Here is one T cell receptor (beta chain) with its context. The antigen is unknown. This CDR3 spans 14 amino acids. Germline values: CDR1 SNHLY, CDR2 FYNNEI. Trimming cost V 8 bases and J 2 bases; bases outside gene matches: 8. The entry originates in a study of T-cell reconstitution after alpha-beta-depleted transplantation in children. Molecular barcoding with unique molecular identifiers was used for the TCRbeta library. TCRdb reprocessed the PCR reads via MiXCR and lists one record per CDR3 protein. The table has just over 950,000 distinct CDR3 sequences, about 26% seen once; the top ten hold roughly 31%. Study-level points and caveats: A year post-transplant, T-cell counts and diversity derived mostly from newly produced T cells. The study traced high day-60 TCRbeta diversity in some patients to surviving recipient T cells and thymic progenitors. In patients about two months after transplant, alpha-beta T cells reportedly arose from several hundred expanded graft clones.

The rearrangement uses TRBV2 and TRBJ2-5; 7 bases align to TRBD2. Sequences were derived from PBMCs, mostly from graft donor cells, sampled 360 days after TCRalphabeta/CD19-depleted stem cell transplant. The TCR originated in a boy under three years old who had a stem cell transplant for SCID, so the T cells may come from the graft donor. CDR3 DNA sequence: TGTGCCAGCGTCGGGACTACCTCACAAGAGACCCAGTACTTC. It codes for CASVGTTSQETQYF.